Below are 15 T cell receptor beta chains sequenced from a single sample in a study of CD8+CD57+ T cells in acquired aplastic anemia (dated by TCRdb to the late 2010s). Patients chosen for sequencing had shown expansion of CD8+CD57+ cells by flow cytometry. The listed sequencing device is Illumina HiSeq 2000. Profiling of TCR beta VDJ combinations and CDR3 sequences used genomic DNA as the template. TCRdb reran the public reads through fastp at Q25 and MiXCR, keeping productive beta chains. Merged by CDR3 protein, the rows form single entries marked with the most common genes and DNA. The sample has about 180,000 distinct CDR3 sequences on record, over 40% of them singletons. The top ten hold about 1.8% of the sample. The sample was sorted CD4+, CD8+, or CD8+CD57+ T cells (not recorded which) from PBMCs. All receptors derive from a human donor with aplastic anemia.

This clonotype appeared many times. The chain carries TRBV6-1 and TRBJ1-1, with D possibly being TRBD1 (5 bases). This CDR3 has 12 residues. Trimming left V 10 bases short and J 2 bases short, with 11 bases between. Germline assignment: CDR1 MNHNS and CDR2 SASEGT. The CDR3: CATGQFNTEAFF. CDR3 nucleotide sequence: TGTGCCACCGGACAATTCAACACTGAAGCTTTCTTT.

This clonotype was counted at least ten times. This rearrangement joins TRBV6-1 to TRBJ1-2; 9 positions match TRBD1. J was trimmed by 4 bases and V by 4 bases; bases with no gene match: 10. The CDR3 length is 16 residues. CDR1 is MNHNS and CDR2 is SASEGT in the germline V gene. The CDR3 region has the DNA TGTGCCAGCAGTGCCGGGACAGGGAGTCTGGCCTATGGCTACACCTTC. Its translation is CASSAGTGSLAYGYTF.

This clonotype was detected many times. The CDR3 reads CASIHSGAASNQPQHF. The CDR3, as DNA: TGTGCCAGCATCCACTCCGGGGCAGCTAGCAATCAGCCCCAGCATTTT. The rearrangement uses TRBV6-1 and TRBJ1-5, with D possibly matching TRBD1 (5 bases). The V gene's germline CDR1 is MNHNS and CDR2 SASEGT. This CDR3 is built from 16 residues. Trimming left V 7 bases short and J 0 bases short, with 16 bases between.

In DNA, the CDR3 is TGTGCCATCAGTGAGTCGAGAGGCCGGACGAACACTGAAGCTTTCTTT. The encoded protein is CAISESRGRTNTEAFF. This chain connects TRBV10-3 to TRBJ1-1; D not certain. V dropped 0 bases and J dropped 1 base, with 12 bases sitting between them. The CDR3 sequence is 16 residues long. Germline CDR1 ENHRY, CDR2 SYGVKD.

The V call is TRBV15, the J call TRBJ2-3; D is perhaps TRBD2 (6 bases). Germline CDR1 is LNHNV and CDR2 is YYDKDF (reference sequence). Trimming took off 1 base at V and 4 bases at J, with 18 bases between the two ends. CDR3 size: 17 residues. The CDR3 sequence: CATSRARDRPIADTQYF. The CDR3 DNA sequence: TGTGCCACCAGCAGAGCGCGGGACCGCCCTATAGCAGATACGCAGTATTTT.

This clonotype was counted many times. The rearrangement uses TRBV10-1 and TRBJ2-7; 9 bases are a match to TRBD2. Germline CDR1 is WNHNN and CDR2 is SYGVQD (reference sequence). CDR3 size: 12 residues. V gave up 6 bases and J gave up 3 bases; unmatched junction bases: 0. This CDR3 is CASRTSGYEQYF. In DNA form, the CDR3 reads TGCGCCAGCAGGACTAGCGGCTACGAGCAGTACTTC.

The chain recombines TRBV25-1 with TRBJ2-7; D call uncertain. The CDR3 runs 12 residues. The germline gives CDR1 MGHDK, CDR2 SYGVNS. CDR3 sequence: CARDGQLYEQYF. In DNA, the CDR3 is TGTGCTAGAGATGGGCAGCTCTACGAGCAGTACTTC.

This clonotype has at least ten counts. This chain links TRBV29-1 with TRBJ2-3; D is uncertain. The V end was cut by 3 bases, the J end by 6 bases, with 10 bases between. Germline values: CDR1 SQVTM, CDR2 ANQGSEA. There are 12 residues in the CDR3. CDR3 amino acids: CSVEAARDTQYF. In nucleotides, the CDR3 is TGCAGCGTTGAGGCGGCGAGGGATACGCAGTATTTT.

The CDR3 region has the DNA TGTGCCAGCAGCTTGGAGGTCGATGAGCAGTTCTTC. Translation: CASSLEVDEQFF. The rearrangement links TRBV7-8 to TRBJ2-1, with TRBD2 as a possible D gene (5 bases). Germline CDR1 is SGHVS and CDR2 is FQNEAQ. V lost 3 bases and J lost 8, with 8 bases in between. The CDR3 covers 12 residues.

This clonotype was found many times. The rearrangement uses TRBV7-2 and TRBJ1-1; a possible D gene is TRBD1 (6 bases). V dropped 5 bases and J dropped 3 bases, with 13 bases sitting between them. Germline values: CDR1 SGHTA, CDR2 FQGNSA. CDR3 length: 14 residues. The CDR3 reads CASSRGGADTEAFF. CDR3 DNA sequence: TGTGCCAGCAGCCGTGGGGGGGCGGACACTGAAGCTTTCTTT.

This clonotype was seen many times. CDR3 nucleotide sequence: TGTGCCAGCAGCTTAGGGGAGACTAGCGGGGTAGAGACCCAGTACTTC. This gives the protein CASSLGETSGVETQYF. The chain employs TRBV7-2 and TRBJ2-5; 11 bases are shared with TRBD2. The CDR3 is 16 residues long. Trimming at V came to 1 base and at J to 4 bases, leaving 5 bases not matched to a gene. The germline CDR1 and CDR2 sequences are SGHTA and FQGNSA.

This chain links TRBV15 with TRBJ2-1, with 9 bases that match TRBD2. Per germline, CDR1 LNHNV and CDR2 YYDKDF (reference sequence). The V gene end was trimmed by 0 bases and the J gene end by 7 bases; junction bases not matched to a gene: 4. This CDR3 has 15 residues. CDR3 region: CATSRELAGSNEQFF. The CDR3 DNA reads as TGTGCCACCAGCAGAGAGCTAGCGGGAAGTAATGAGCAGTTCTTC.

This chain joins TRBV2 and TRBJ1-1, with 10 nucleotides matching TRBD1. The germline V gene has CDR1 SNHLY and CDR2 FYNNEI. There are 15 residues in the CDR3. V dropped 7 bases and J dropped 2; count of bases not matched to a gene: 7. CDR3 sequence (DNA): TGTGCCAGCACCTGGGACAGGGGAGGAAACACTGAAGCTTTCTTT. As protein: CASTWDRGGNTEAFF.

The chain employs TRBV29-1 and TRBJ2-2, with D maybe TRBD2 (5 bases). Trimming took 7 bases from V and 5 from J, leaving 11 bases between them. The V gene's germline CDR1 is SQVTM and CDR2 ANQGSEA. The CDR3 runs to 12 residues. The CDR3 loop reads CSAPRGTGELFF. CDR3 nucleotide sequence: TGCAGCGCCCCTCGGGGAACCGGGGAGCTGTTTTTT.

This clonotype was seen a single time. CDR3 DNA sequence: TGCAGCGTTGGCCTGCTGGAAAGTACGTATGGCTACACCTTC. As protein: CSVGLLESTYGYTF. This rearrangement joins TRBV29-1 to TRBJ1-2; D is unresolved. In germline, CDR1 is SQVTM, CDR2 ANQGSEA. This CDR3 contains 14 residues. V was trimmed by 4 bases and J by 5 bases, leaving 17 bases between them.